This T cell receptor beta chain was recorded in a study of cytomegalovirus exposure and HLA in healthy donors. 60 Vbeta and 13 Jbeta primers were used in PCR. Produced via immunoSEQ multiplex PCR; TCRdb's table is partial and in-frame only. The sample has 60,000 to 75,000 clones; around 87% are singletons. In regard to this clone: Distinct nucleotide sequences in the sample also encode this CDR3.

With 1 base removed from V and 1 base from J, the gap between germline ends came to 5 bases. Germline CDR1 SGHRS, CDR2 YFSETQ. The CDR3 has 13 amino acids. The sequence was obtained from a woman in her thirties in good health and CMV-seropositive. Sequenced material: PBMCs. The chain employs TRBV5-1 and TRBJ1-1, with D perhaps matching TRBD1 (5 bases). CDR3 coding DNA: TGCGCCAGCAGCTTGACAGGGAACACTGAAGCTTTCTTT. It codes for CASSLTGNTEAFF.